This note documents a single TCR beta chain sequence. This record belongs to a study of blood T cells in healthy people across ages. Germline V gene lookup returns CDR1 MNHNS and CDR2 SASEGT. This CDR3 is 13 amino acids long. The authors ran a second PCR of roughly 6 to 12 cycles using a sample-barcoded 5' primer and a J-beta primer mix. TCRdb independently ran MiXCR on the 5' RACE reads; one entry per CDR3 protein. Here the sample spans roughly 700,000 distinct CDR3 sequences, just under 25% being singletons. Drawn from each donor were 7.5 to 10 milliliters of peripheral blood. The same sample was also used in a study of T cells of mothers and their children. That investigation notes: Extraction yielded RNA that went, in full, into cDNA synthesis at about 1.5 ug per 15 ul.

Sequenced input: blood. This sequence originates from a boy aged 5 to 17 in good health. The gene calls are TRBV6-1 and TRBJ2-5; D call uncertain. Gene TRBJ2-7 matches the end of the DNA better, so the J call may be wrong. CDR3 sequence (DNA): TGTGCCAGCAGTGAAGTGAATTCTCTCGAGCAGTACTTC. Its translation is CASSEVNSLEQYF.